These 17 T cell receptor beta chains originate from one sample sequenced in a study of cytomegalovirus exposure and HLA in healthy donors. Assay: immunoSEQ multiplex PCR; the TCRdb copy retains only in-frame clones and omits some. This table holds a few hundred thousand clones, 90% found once. The sample comprised PBMCs. Receptors originate from a woman aged 18-29 years in good health and CMV-seronegative.

CDR3 sequence (DNA): TGTGCCAGCAGCTGGAGGCTAGCGGGGGGGTTCTCCACAGATACGCAGTATTTT. This gives the protein CASSWRLAGGFSTDTQYF. This chain joins TRBV5-5 and TRBJ2-3; TRBD2 matches 12 bases. The CDR3 has 18 amino acids. The germline V gene has CDR1 SGHKS and CDR2 YYEKEE (reference sequence). The V gene end was trimmed by 3 bases and the J gene end by 2 bases; junction bases not matched to a gene: 10.

This sequence joins TRBV28 and TRBJ2-7; tentative D call: TRBD1 (7 bases). CDR3 length: 14 amino acids. CDR1 is MDHEN and CDR2 is SYDVKM in the germline V gene. The V end lost 5 bases, the J end lost 3 bases, and 14 bases lay between the germline ends. CDR3 bases: TGTGCCAGCAGTCTCAGGGGGGTAGTCTACGAGCAGTACTTC. Residues: CASSLRGVVYEQYF.

The genes are TRBV18 and TRBJ2-3; D possibly corresponds to TRBD2 (6 bases). V was pared by 2 bases and J by 2 bases, with 8 bases between. The CDR3 has 14 amino acids. The germline V gene encodes CDR1 KGHSH and CDR2 LQKENI. In DNA, the CDR3 is TGTGCCAGCTCACCAGGGGGGTACACAGATACGCAGTATTTT. Translating it yields CASSPGGYTDTQYF.

The chain couples TRBV28 to TRBJ2-3; unclear D gene. CDR3 length: 12 amino acids. The germline V and J ends were trimmed by 6 bases and 6 bases, with 10 bases remaining between them. Germline lookup yields CDR1 MDHEN and CDR2 SYDVKM. The CDR3 sequence: CASSDTTDTQYF. DNA of the CDR3: TGTGCCAGCAGCGATACTACTGATACGCAGTATTTT.

The chain employs TRBV7-6 and TRBJ2-1; no clear D gene. Germline lookup yields CDR1 SGHVS and CDR2 FNYEAQ. This CDR3 has 13 residues. Trimming shortened V by 1 base and J by 10 bases, and 11 bases separated the two germline ends. The CDR3 here is CASSLVSSREQFF. The CDR3 region has the DNA TGTGCCAGCAGCTTAGTTAGTTCACGAGAGCAGTTCTTC. The whole variable domain, filled in from reference TRBV7-6 and TRBJ2-1, reads GAGVSQSPRYKVTKRGQDVALRCDPISGHVSLYWYRQALGQGPEFLTYFNYEAQQDKSGLPNDRFSAERPEGSISTLTIQRTEQRDSAMYRCASSLVSSREQFFGPGTRLTVL.

The chain has TRBV18 and TRBJ1-4; D perhaps matches TRBD1 (5 bases). Germline CDR1 reads KGHSH; CDR2 reads LQKENI. The length of the CDR3 is 15 residues. V was pared by 1 base and J by 3 bases, with 9 bases between. CDR3 in DNA: TGTGCCAGCTCACCACAGACAGAGCCTAATGAAAAACTGTTTTTT. Protein: CASSPQTEPNEKLFF.

The chain has TRBV7-9 and TRBJ1-2; D unclear. Trimming removed 1 base at V and 10 bases at J, with 10 bases between. This CDR3 has 12 amino acids. Germline loops: CDR1 SEHNR, CDR2 FQNEAQ (reference sequence). The CDR3 loop reads CASSLGAPFYTF. CDR3 DNA: TGTGCCAGCAGCTTAGGGGCCCCGTTCTACACCTTC.

The rearrangement joins TRBV11-2 to TRBJ1-2, with 9 bases identical to TRBD1. Germline CDR1 is SGHAT and CDR2 is FQNNGV. CDR3 length equals 17 residues. The trim removed 5 bases at V and 1 base at J, leaving 11 bases unmatched. This CDR3 reads CASSHSGTGIVNYGYTF. CDR3 coding DNA: TGTGCCAGCAGCCACTCCGGGACAGGGATCGTTAACTATGGCTACACCTTC.

This chain connects TRBV6-6 to TRBJ1-2; the D gene is possibly TRBD1 (6 bases). Trimming stripped 6 bases from V and 3 bases from J, with 14 bases between. This CDR3 is 14 amino acids long. Germline assignment: CDR1 MNHNY and CDR2 SVGAGI (reference sequence). The CDR3 spells CASSPEGVHYGYTF. The CDR3 bases are TGTGCCAGCAGCCCCGAGGGGGTGCACTATGGCTACACCTTC.

The gene calls are TRBV4-1 and TRBJ1-3; TRBD1 might be the D (6 bases). The V gene lost 1 base and the J gene lost 2 bases, with 6 bases spanning the gap. Germline V CDR1 and CDR2: MGHRA, YSYEKL. The CDR3 extends over 14 amino acids. DNA of the CDR3: TGCGCCAGCAGCCAAGGGACAGCTGGAAACACCATATATTTT. Its translation: CASSQGTAGNTIYF.

The rearrangement joins TRBV21-1 to TRBJ2-3; the table's D gene call, TRBD2, was not cross checked with the DNA. TRBV21-1 is annotated as a pseudogene. This CDR3 region has 14 residues. The CDR3 spells CASSTSGGADTQYF. The CDR3 DNA reads TGTGCCAGCAGCACTAGCGGGGGGGCAGATACGCAGTATTTT.

The chain combines TRBV10-2 with TRBJ1-6, with 8 bases that match TRBD1. J was trimmed by 7 bases and V by 7 bases; bases with no gene match: 3. The CDR3 loop spans 13 amino acids. Germline V gives CDR1 WSHSY, CDR2 SAAADI. The CDR3 loop reads CASTDRENSPLHF. The CDR3 nucleotides read TGCGCCAGCACGGACAGGGAGAATTCACCCCTCCACTTT.

This rearrangement joins TRBV29-1 to TRBJ2-7; perhaps TRBD1 as D (5 bases). The V gene lost 7 bases and the J gene lost 2 bases, with 15 bases spanning the gap. This CDR3 is 13 amino acids long. The germline V gene encodes CDR1 SQVTM and CDR2 ANQGSEA. As DNA, the CDR3 is TGCAGCGCTGTAGGGGAATGGACCTACGAGCAGTACTTC. This gives the protein CSAVGEWTYEQYF.

The V and J genes are TRBV9 and TRBJ2-3; 9 bases are shared with TRBD2. V gave up 1 base and J gave up 2 bases; unmatched junction bases: 8. CDR3 size: 17 residues. Germline V gene sequence: CDR1 SGDLS, CDR2 YYNGEE. CDR3 sequence reads: CASSVPAGGPNTDTQYF. CDR3 sequence (DNA): TGTGCCAGCAGCGTACCGGCGGGGGGGCCGAACACAGATACGCAGTATTTT. Full variable domain (remainder filled in from reference TRBV9 and TRBJ2-3): DSGVTQTPKHLITATGQRVTLRCSPRSGDLSVYWYQQSLDQGLQFLIQYYNGEERAKGNILERFSAQQFPDLHSELNLSSLELGDSALYFCASSVPAGGPNTDTQYFGPGTRLTVL.

The chain is built from TRBV2 and TRBJ2-5; 13 nucleotides align to TRBD2. The CDR3 has 18 amino acids. J gave up 5 bases and V 2 bases, and 11 bases lay outside the gene matches. Per germline, CDR1 SNHLY and CDR2 FYNNEI. This CDR3 reads CASSELILAGGPHETQYF. Here the CDR3 DNA reads TGTGCCAGCAGTGAATTAATACTAGCGGGGGGGCCCCATGAGACCCAGTACTTC.

This sequence joins TRBV5-8 and TRBJ2-2; D possibly corresponds to TRBD2 (5 bases). The germline V gene encodes CDR1 SGHTS and CDR2 YDEGEE. This CDR3 contains 15 residues. Trimming removed 1 base from V and 5 bases from J, with 12 bases in between. CDR3 protein: CASSLRGTGTGELFF. CDR3 nucleotides: TGTGCCAGCAGCTTGCGGGGAACTGGGACCGGGGAGCTGTTTTTT.

V usage is TRBV5-1 and J usage is TRBJ1-5; weak D call: TRBD1 (5 bases). Germline CDR1 SGHRS, CDR2 YFSETQ. Trimming removed 0 bases from V and 1 base from J, with 8 bases in between. The CDR3 extends over 15 amino acids. The CDR3 region has the DNA TGCGCCAGCAGCTTGGTAGGGGCGAGCAATCAGCCCCAGCATTTT. Translating it yields CASSLVGASNQPQHF.